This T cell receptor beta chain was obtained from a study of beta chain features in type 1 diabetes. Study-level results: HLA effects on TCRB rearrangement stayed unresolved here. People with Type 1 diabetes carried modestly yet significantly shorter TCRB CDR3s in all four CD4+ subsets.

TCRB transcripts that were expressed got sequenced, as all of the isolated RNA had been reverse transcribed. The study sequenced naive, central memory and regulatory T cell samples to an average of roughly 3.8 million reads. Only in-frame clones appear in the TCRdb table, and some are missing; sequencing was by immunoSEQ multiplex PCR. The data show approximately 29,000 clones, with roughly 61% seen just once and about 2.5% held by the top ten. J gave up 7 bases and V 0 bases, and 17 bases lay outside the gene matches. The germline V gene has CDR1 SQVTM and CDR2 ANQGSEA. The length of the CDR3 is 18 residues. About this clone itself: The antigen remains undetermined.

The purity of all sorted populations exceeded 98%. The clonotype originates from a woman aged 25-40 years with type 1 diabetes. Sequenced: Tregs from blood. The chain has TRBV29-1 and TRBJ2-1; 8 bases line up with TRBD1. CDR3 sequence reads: CSVEDLGARTGLANEQFF. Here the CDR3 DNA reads TGCAGCGTTGAAGATCTCGGTGCCCGGACAGGGCTCGCTAATGAGCAGTTCTTC.